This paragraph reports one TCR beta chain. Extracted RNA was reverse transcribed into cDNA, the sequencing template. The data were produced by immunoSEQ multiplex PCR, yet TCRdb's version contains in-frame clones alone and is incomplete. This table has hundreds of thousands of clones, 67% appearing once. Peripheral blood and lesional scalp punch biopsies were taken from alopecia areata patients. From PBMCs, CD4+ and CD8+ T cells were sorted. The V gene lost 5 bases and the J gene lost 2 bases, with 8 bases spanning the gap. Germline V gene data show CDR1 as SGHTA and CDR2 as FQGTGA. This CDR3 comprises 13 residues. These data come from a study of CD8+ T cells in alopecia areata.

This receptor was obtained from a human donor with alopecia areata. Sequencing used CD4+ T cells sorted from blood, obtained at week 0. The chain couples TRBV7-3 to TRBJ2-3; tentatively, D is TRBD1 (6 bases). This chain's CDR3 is CASSTGPTDTQYF. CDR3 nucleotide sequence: TGTGCCAGCAGCACAGGGCCCACAGATACGCAGTATTTT.